This TCR beta chain was sequenced during a study of cytomegalovirus exposure and HLA in healthy donors. The PCR was carried out with 60 Vbeta primers and 13 Jbeta primers. The table came from immunoSEQ multiplex PCR; TCRdb's copy has only in-frame clones and leaves some out. Among about 160,000 clones listed, 70% to 80% were seen once. Germline CDR1 and CDR2: WNHNN and SYGVQD (reference sequence). The CDR3 length is 15 residues. As concerns this clone: Mismatch with germline at one junction end may stem from a read error. Other DNA sequences in the sample encode the same CDR3.

The receptor's source is a woman between 50 and 59 years old in good health and CMV-seronegative. J is TRBJ2-2 and V is TRBV10-1; D is undetermined. The material sequenced was PBMCs. The CDR3 bases are TGCGCCAGCAGTGAGTCTCCAGGTCCCACCGGAGAGCTGTTTTTT. This translates into CASSESPGPTGELFF.